This T cell receptor beta chain was profiled in a study of blood T cell repertoires in COVID-19. Study in general: Acute-phase and convalescent COVID-19 samples originated in the United States, Italy and Spain. PBMCs, B-cell-depleted T cells, or T cells were the source of the cDNA or gDNA that made up the material.

The length of the CDR3 is 13 residues. CDR1 and CDR2 from the germline V gene are SGHRS and YFSETQ. V lost 6 bases to trimming and J lost 5 bases, with 14 bases between them. Original analysis: The authors estimated nucleated cell counts from reference gene primer amplification. The protocol was immunoSEQ multiplex PCR, while the TCRdb copy is restricted to in-frame clones and leaves out a portion. V and J calls and clone size come straight from that table; D and trimming were deduced from the DNA. The repertoire holds 95,000 to 150,000 clones, with about 89% as singletons. Source material: peripheral blood. The genes are TRBV5-1 and TRBJ1-1; possible D gene TRBD1, 6 bases. The sequence was obtained from a woman in her 70s with acute or convalescent COVID-19. This chain's CDR3 is CASTTGRETEAFF. CDR3 bases: TGCGCCAGCACCACAGGGAGGGAAACTGAAGCTTTCTTT.